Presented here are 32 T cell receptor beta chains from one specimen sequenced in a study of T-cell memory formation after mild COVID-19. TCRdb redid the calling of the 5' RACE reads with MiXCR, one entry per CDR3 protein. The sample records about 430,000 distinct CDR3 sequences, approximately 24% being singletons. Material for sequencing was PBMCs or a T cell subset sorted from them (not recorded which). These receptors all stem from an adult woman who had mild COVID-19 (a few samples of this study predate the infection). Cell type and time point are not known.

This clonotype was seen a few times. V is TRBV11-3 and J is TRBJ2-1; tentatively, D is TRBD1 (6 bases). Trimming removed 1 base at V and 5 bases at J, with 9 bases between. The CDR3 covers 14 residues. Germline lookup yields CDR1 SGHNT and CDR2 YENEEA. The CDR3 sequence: CASSLGGQHNEQFF. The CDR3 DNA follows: TGTGCCAGCAGCTTAGGCGGACAGCACAATGAGCAGTTCTTC.

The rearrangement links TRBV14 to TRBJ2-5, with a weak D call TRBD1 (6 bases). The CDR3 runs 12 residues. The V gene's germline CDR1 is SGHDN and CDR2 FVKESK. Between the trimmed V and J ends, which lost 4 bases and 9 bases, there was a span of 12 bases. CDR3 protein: CASSLQGRAQYF. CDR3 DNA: TGTGCCAGCAGCCTACAGGGCCGGGCCCAGTACTTC.

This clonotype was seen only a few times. The CDR3, as DNA: TGTGCCAGCTCACCACAGGCCCCGGGAGAGACCCAGTACTTC. This sequence encodes CASSPQAPGETQYF. The chain links TRBV18 to TRBJ2-5; the D is unclear. This CDR3 contains 14 residues. Germline V gene lookup returns CDR1 KGHSH and CDR2 LQKENI. Trimming pared 1 base from V and 4 bases from J, leaving 10 bases between.

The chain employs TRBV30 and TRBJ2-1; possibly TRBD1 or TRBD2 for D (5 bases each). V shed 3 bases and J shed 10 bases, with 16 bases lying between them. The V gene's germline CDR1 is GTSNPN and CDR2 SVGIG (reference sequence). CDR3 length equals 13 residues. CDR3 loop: CAWRARGEGEQFF. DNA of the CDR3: TGTGCCTGGAGAGCAAGGGGAGAGGGGGAGCAGTTCTTC.

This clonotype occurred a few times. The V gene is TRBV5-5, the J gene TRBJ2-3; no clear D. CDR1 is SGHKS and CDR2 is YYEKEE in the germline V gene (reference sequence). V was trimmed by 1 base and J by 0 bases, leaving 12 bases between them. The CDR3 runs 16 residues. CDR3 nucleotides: TGTGCCAGCAGCTTGTTTTCCGGCCCTAGCACAGATACGCAGTATTTT. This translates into CASSLFSGPSTDTQYF.

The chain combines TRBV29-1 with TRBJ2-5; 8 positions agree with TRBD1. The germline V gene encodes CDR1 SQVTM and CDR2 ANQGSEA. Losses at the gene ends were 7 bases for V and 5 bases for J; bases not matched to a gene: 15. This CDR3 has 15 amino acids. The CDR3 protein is CSAWRQGSLGETQYF. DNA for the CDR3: TGCAGCGCCTGGAGACAGGGGAGCTTGGGTGAGACCCAGTACTTC. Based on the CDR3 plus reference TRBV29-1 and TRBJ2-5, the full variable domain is SAVISQKPSRDICQRGTSLTIQCQVDSQVTMMFWYRQQPGQSLTLIATANQGSEATYESGFVIDKFPISRPNLTFSTLTVSNMSPEDSSIYLCSAWRQGSLGETQYFGPGTRLLVL.

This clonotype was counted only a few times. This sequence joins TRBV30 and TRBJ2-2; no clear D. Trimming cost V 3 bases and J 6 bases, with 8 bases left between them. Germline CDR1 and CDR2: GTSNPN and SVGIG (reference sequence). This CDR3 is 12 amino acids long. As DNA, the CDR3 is TGTGCCTGGAGAAACAGTCCCGGGGAGCTGTTTTTT. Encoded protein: CAWRNSPGELFF.

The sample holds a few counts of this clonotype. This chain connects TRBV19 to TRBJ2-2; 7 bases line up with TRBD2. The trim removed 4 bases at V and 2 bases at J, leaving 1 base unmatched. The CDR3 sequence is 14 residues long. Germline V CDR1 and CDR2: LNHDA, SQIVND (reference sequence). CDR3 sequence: CASSSGGNTGELFF. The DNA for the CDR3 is TGTGCCAGTAGTAGCGGGGGAAACACCGGGGAGCTGTTTTTT.

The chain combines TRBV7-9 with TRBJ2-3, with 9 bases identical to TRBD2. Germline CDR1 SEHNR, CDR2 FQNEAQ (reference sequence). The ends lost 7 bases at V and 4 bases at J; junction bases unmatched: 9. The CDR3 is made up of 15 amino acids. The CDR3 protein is CASIPPRGGPDTQYF. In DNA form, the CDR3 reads TGTGCCAGCATTCCTCCGCGGGGGGGCCCAGATACGCAGTATTTT.

CDR3 in DNA: TGTGCCAGCAGCGACTGGACAGGGCTCGTAGACAATGAGCAGTTCTTC. As protein: CASSDWTGLVDNEQFF. This chain uses TRBV7-6 with TRBJ2-1; 8 nucleotides agree with TRBD1. Germline CDR1 and CDR2: SGHVS and FNYEAQ. The CDR3 length is 16 residues. V shed 5 bases, J shed 5 bases, and the junction held 11 bases outside the gene matches. Supplemented by reference TRBV7-6 and TRBJ2-1, the full variable domain reads GAGVSQSPRYKVTKRGQDVALRCDPISGHVSLYWYRQALGQGPEFLTYFNYEAQQDKSGLPNDRFSAERPEGSISTLTIQRTEQRDSAMYRCASSDWTGLVDNEQFFGPGTRLTVL.

CDR3 in amino acids: CASSQGGLAGEETQYF. The CDR3 nucleotides are TGTGCCAGCAGCCAAGGCGGCCTAGCGGGAGAAGAGACCCAGTACTTC. This chain uses TRBV4-2 with TRBJ2-5, with 10 bases lining up with TRBD2. V lost 1 base and J lost 3; bases outside the gene matches: 5. Germline-derived CDR1 and CDR2 are LGHNA and YNFKEQ. The CDR3 totals 16 residues.

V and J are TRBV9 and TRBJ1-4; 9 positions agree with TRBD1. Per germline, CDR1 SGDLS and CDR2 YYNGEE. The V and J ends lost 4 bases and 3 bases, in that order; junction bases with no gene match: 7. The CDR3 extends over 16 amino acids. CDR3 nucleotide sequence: TGTGCCAGCAGCCGAGAGGGACAGGGCCCTAATGAAAAACTGTTTTTT. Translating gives CASSREGQGPNEKLFF.

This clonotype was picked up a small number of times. CDR3 in DNA: TGTGCCTGGAGTGTAGGCCGCTCGGCCACAGATACGCAGTATTTT. Protein sequence: CAWSVGRSATDTQYF. The V call is TRBV30, the J call TRBJ2-3; the D is unclear. V lost 0 bases, J lost 2 bases, and 12 bases lay in between. The CDR3 consists of 15 residues. Per germline, CDR1 GTSNPN and CDR2 SVGIG (reference sequence).

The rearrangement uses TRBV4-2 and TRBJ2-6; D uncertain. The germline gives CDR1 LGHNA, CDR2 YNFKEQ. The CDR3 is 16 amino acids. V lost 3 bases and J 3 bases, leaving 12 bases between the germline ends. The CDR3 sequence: CASSQGRQNGANVLTF. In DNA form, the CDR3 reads TGTGCCAGCAGCCAGGGCAGACAAAATGGGGCCAACGTCCTGACTTTC.

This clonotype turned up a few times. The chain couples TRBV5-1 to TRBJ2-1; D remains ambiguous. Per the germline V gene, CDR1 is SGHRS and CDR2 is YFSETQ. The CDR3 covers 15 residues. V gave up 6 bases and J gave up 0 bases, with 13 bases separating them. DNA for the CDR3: TGCGCCAGCACCTCTGGCTACTCCTCCTACAATGAGCAGTTCTTC. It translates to CASTSGYSSYNEQFF.

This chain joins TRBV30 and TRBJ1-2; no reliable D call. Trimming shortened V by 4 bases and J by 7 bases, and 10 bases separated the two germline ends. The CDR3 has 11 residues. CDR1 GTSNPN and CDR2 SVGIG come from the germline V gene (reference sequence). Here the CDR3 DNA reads TGTGCCTGGACAACCCTGGGTGGCTACACCTTC. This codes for CAWTTLGGYTF.

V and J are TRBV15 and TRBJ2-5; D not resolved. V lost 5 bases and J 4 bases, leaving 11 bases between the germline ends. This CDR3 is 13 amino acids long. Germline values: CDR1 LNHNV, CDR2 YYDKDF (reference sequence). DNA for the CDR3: TGTGCCACCAGCGCCCTATTCGGAGAGACCCAGTACTTC. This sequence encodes CATSALFGETQYF.

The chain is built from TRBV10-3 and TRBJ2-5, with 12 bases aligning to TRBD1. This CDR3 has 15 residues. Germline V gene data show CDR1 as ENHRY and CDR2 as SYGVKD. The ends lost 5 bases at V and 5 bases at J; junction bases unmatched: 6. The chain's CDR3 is CAISPGTGGEETQYF. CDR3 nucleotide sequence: TGTGCCATCAGTCCCGGGACAGGGGGCGAGGAGACCCAGTACTTC.

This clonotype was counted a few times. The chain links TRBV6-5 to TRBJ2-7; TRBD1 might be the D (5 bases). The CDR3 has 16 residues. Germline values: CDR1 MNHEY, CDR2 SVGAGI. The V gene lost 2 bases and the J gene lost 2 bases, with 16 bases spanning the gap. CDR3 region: CASSYGDSSTPYEQYF. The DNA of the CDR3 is TGTGCCAGCAGTTACGGAGACAGCAGTACCCCCTACGAGCAGTACTTC.

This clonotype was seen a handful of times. CDR3 DNA: TGTGCCAGCAGCTTACAGGGACCAGCTGAAGCTTTCTTT. Its protein product is CASSLQGPAEAFF. This rearrangement joins TRBV7-9 to TRBJ1-1; a weak D match, TRBD1 (5 bases). There are 13 residues in the CDR3. Trimming left V 2 bases short and J 6 bases short, with 10 bases between. Germline values: CDR1 SEHNR, CDR2 FQNEAQ (reference sequence). The full variable domain, in which reference TRBV7-9 and TRBJ1-1 provide the parts outside the CDR3, is DTGVSQNPRHKITKRGQNVTFRCDPISEHNRLYWYRQTLGQGPEFLTYFQNEAQLEKSRLLSDRFSAERPKGSFSTLEIQRTEQGDSAMYLCASSLQGPAEAFFGQGTRLTVV.

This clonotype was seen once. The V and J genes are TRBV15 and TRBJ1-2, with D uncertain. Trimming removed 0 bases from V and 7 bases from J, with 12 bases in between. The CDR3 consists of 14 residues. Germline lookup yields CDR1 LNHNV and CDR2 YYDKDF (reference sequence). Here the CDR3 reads CATSRDIGRGGYTF. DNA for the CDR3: TGTGCCACCAGCAGAGATATAGGGCGAGGTGGCTACACCTTC.

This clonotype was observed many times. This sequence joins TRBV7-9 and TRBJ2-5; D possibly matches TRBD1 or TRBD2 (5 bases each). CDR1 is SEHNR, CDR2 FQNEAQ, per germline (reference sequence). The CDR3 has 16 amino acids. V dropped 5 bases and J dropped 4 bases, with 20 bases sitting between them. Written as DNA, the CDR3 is TGTGCCAGCAGCCCCCAGGGACGTATCCCCGGAGAGACCCAGTACTTC. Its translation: CASSPQGRIPGETQYF.

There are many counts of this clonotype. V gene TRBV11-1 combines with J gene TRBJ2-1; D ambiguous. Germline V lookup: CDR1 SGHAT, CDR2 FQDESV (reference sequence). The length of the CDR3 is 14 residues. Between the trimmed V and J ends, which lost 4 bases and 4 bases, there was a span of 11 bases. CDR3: CASSSGGEYNEQFF. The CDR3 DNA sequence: TGTGCCAGCAGCTCGGGCGGCGAATACAATGAGCAGTTCTTC.

CDR3 amino acids: CASSRTSGGVSYEQYF. Written as DNA, the CDR3 is TGTGCCAGCAGCCGGACTAGCGGGGGGGTCTCCTACGAGCAGTACTTC. The rearrangement uses TRBV9 and TRBJ2-7, with 15 bases matching TRBD2. The CDR3 is made up of 16 amino acids. The V segment lost 4 bases and the J segment 0 bases; nucleotides outside the gene matches: 2. From germline, CDR1 is SGDLS and CDR2 YYNGEE.

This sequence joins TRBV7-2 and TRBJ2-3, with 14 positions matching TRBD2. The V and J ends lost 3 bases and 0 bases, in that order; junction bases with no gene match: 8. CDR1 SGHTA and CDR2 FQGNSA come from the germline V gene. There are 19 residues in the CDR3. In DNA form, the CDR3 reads TGTGCCAGCAGCTTGACTAGACTAGCGGGGGGGCCCAGCACAGATACGCAGTATTTT. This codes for CASSLTRLAGGPSTDTQYF.

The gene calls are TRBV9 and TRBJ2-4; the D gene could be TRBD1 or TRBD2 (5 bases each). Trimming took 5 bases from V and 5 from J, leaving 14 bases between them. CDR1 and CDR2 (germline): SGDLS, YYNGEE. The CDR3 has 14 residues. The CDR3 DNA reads TGTGCCAGCAGTGCCCTGGGGACGGAAAACATTCAGTACTTC. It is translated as CASSALGTENIQYF.

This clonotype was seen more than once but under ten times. The chain's CDR3 is CASSLGGSNEQFF. In DNA form, the CDR3 reads TGTGCCAGCAGCTTAGGCGGGAGCAATGAGCAGTTCTTC. The V and J genes are TRBV7-9 and TRBJ2-1; 7 bases line up with TRBD2. The CDR3 sequence is 13 residues long. CDR1 is SEHNR, CDR2 FQNEAQ, per germline (reference sequence). V gave up 1 base and J gave up 6 bases; unmatched junction bases: 0.

The CDR3 loop is CASSGAGGAYNEQFF. The CDR3 DNA reads as TGTGCCAGCAGCGGAGCGGGAGGGGCCTACAATGAGCAGTTCTTC. This chain uses TRBV21-1 with TRBJ2-1; TRBD2 was called by the table and not checked on the DNA. TRBV21-1 is reported as a pseudogene. The CDR3 has 15 amino acids.

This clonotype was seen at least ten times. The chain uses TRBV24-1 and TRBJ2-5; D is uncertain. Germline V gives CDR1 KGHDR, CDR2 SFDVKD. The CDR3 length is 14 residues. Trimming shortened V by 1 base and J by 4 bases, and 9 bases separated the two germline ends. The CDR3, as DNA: TGTGCCACCAGTGATTTTGGCAGCTCAGAGACCCAGTACTTC. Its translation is CATSDFGSSETQYF.

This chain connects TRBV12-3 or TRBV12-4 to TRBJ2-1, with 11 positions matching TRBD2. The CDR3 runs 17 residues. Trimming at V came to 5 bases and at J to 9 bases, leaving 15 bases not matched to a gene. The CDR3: CASSPRASGRRFGEQFF. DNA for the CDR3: TGTGCCAGCAGTCCCCGGGCTAGCGGGAGGAGGTTTGGTGAGCAGTTCTTC.

The CDR3 reads CASSVGGTNTGELFF. CDR3 bases: TGTGCCAGCAGCGTAGGAGGGACGAACACCGGGGAGCTGTTTTTT. This chain links TRBV9 with TRBJ2-2; D possibly corresponds to TRBD2 (5 bases). This CDR3 is 15 amino acids long. CDR1 is SGDLS and CDR2 is YYNGEE in the germline V gene. V was pared by 0 bases and J by 0 bases, with 6 bases between.

CDR3 coding DNA: TGCAGTGCTAGAGATTCCACTAGCACAGATACGCAGTATTTT. Protein: CSARDSTSTDTQYF. The gene calls are TRBV20-1 and TRBJ2-3; D is ambiguous. The germline gives CDR1 DFQATT, CDR2 SNEGSKA (reference sequence). The ends were cut back, 0 bases at V and 0 bases at J, with 7 bases in the middle. CDR3 length: 14 residues.